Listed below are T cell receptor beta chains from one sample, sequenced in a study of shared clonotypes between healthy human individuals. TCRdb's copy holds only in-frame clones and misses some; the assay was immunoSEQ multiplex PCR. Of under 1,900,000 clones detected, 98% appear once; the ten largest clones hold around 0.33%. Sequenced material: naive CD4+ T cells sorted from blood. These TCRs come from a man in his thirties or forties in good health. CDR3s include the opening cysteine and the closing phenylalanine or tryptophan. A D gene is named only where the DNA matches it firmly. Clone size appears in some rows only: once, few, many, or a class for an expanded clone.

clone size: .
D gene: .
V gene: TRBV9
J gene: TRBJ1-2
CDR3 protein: CASSVDPAHYGYTF
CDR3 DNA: TGTGCCAGCAGCGTAGATCCGGCTCACTATGGCTACACCTTC

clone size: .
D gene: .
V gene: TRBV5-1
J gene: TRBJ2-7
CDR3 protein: CASSLDRISSYEQYF
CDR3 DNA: TGCGCCAGCAGCTTGGACAGGATAAGCTCCTACGAGCAGTACTTC

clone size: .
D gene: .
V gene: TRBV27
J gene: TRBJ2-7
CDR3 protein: CASSLSRWLEQYF
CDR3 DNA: TGTGCCAGCAGTTTATCACGTTGGCTTGAGCAGTACTTC

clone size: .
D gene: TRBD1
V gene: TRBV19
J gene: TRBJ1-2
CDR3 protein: CASSPITQGLGYTF
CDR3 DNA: TGTGCCAGTAGTCCAATCACACAGGGGTTGGGCTACACCTTC

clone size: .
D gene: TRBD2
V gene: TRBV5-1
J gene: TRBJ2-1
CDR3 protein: CASSFRLAGVNEQFF
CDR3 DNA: TGCGCCAGCAGCTTCCGGCTAGCGGGAGTGAATGAGCAGTTCTTC

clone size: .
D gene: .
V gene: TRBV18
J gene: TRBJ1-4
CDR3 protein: CASSPVYATNEKLFF
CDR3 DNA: TGTGCCAGCTCACCAGTATATGCAACTAATGAAAAACTGTTTTTT

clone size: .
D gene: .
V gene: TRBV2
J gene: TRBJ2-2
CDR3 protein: CASRRNTGELFF
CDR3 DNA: TGTGCCAGCAGACGGAACACCGGGGAGCTGTTTTTT

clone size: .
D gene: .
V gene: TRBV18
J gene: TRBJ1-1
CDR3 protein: CASSPPGRPGAEAFF
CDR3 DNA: TGTGCCAGCTCACCACCGGGGAGGCCCGGGGCTGAAGCTTTCTTT

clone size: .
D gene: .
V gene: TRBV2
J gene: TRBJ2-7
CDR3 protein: CASSGGSGYEQYF
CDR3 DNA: TGTGCCAGCAGTGGAGGGTCGGGGTACGAGCAGTACTTC

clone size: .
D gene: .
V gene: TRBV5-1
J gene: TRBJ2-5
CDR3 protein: CASSLAGSSETQYF
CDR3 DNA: TGCGCCAGCAGCTTGGCGGGGAGCTCAGAGACCCAGTACTTC

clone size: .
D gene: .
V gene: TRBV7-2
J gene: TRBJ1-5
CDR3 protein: CASRSDGQPQHF
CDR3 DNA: TGTGCCAGCAGGTCCGACGGTCAGCCCCAGCATTTT

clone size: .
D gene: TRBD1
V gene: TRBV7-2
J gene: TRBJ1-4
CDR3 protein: CASRSTGLNEKLFF
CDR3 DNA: TGTGCCAGCAGGTCGACAGGGTTAAATGAAAAACTGTTTTTT

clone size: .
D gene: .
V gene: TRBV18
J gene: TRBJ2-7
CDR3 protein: CASSPVTGNYEQYF
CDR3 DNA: TGTGCCAGCTCACCAGTCACGGGGAACTACGAGCAGTACTTC

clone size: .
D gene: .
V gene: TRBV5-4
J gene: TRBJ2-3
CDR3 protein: CASSLSASRTDTQYF
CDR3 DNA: TGTGCCAGCAGCTTGTCTGCTAGCCGCACAGATACGCAGTATTTT

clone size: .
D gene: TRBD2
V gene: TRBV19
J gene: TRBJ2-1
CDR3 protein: CASQLAGERNEQFF
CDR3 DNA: TGTGCCAGCCAGCTAGCGGGAGAACGCAATGAGCAGTTCTTC

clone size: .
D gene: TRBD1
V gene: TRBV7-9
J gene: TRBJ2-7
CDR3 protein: CASSTTGTENEQYF
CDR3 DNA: TGTGCCAGCAGCACAACCGGGACAGAGAACGAGCAGTACTTC

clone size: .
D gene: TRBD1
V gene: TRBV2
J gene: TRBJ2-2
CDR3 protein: CASSPGQLNTGELFF
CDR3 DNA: TGTGCCAGCAGCCCGGGACAGTTGAACACCGGGGAGCTGTTTTTT

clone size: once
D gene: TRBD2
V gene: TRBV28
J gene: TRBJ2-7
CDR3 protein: CASGIIRTGGEQYF
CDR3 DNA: TGTGCCAGCGGAATAATAAGGACGGGAGGCGAGCAGTACTTC

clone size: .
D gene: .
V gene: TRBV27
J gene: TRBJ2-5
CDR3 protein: CASSQYYLQETQYF
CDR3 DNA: TGTGCCAGCAGTCAATATTACCTTCAAGAGACCCAGTACTTC

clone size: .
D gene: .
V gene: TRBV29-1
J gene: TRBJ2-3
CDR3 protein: CSVNPKLADTQYF
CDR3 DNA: TGCAGCGTCAACCCAAAACTAGCAGATACGCAGTATTTT

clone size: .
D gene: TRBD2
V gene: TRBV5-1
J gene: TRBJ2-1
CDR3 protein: CASSLVAGGNNEQFF
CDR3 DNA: TGCGCCAGCAGCTTGGTAGCGGGAGGTAACAATGAGCAGTTCTTC

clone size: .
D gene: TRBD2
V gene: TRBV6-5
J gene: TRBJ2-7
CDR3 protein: CASRSTSGSSYEQYF
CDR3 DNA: TGTGCCAGCAGGAGTACTAGCGGGTCCTCCTACGAGCAGTACTTC

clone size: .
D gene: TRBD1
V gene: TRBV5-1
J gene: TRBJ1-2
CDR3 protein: CASSFDRGTEGYTF
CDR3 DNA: TGCGCCAGCAGCTTCGACAGGGGAACGGAGGGCTACACCTTC

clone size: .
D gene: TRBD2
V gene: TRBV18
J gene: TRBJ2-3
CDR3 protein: CASSPVTSGRRQTQYF
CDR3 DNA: TGTGCCAGCTCACCTGTAACTAGCGGGAGGAGACAAACGCAGTATTTT

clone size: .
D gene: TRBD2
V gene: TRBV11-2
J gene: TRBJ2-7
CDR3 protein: CASREAGTRKTEQYF
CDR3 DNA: TGTGCCAGCAGGGAAGCCGGGACTAGAAAAACCGAGCAGTACTTC

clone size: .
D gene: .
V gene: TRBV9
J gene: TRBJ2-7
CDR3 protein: CASSVGTHYEQYF
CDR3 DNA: TGTGCCAGCAGCGTCGGGACTCATTACGAGCAGTACTTC

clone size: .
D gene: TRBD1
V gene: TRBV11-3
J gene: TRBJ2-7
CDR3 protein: CASSLVGGAIYEQYF
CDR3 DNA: TGTGCCAGCAGCTTAGTAGGGGGCGCGATCTACGAGCAGTACTTC

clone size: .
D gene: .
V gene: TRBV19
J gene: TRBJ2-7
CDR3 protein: CASKGSWSYEQYF
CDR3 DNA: TGTGCCAGTAAAGGTTCCTGGTCCTACGAGCAGTACTTC

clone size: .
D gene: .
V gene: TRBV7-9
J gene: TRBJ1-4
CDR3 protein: CASRGSLGGLFF
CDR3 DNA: TGTGCCAGCAGAGGCTCCCTGGGGGGGCTGTTTTTT

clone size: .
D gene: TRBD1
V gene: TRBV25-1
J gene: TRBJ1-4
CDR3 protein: CASSEYSGTGQEKLFF
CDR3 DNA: TGTGCCAGCAGTGAATATTCAGGGACAGGGCAGGAAAAACTGTTTTTT

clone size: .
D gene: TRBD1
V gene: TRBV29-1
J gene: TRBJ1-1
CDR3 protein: CSVYRDRANTEAFF
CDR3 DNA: TGCAGCGTGTACCGGGACAGGGCGAACACTGAAGCTTTCTTT

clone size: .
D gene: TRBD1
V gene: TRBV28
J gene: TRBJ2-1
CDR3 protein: CASSPTGGREQFF
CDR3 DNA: TGTGCCAGCAGTCCGACAGGGGGGCGGGAGCAGTTCTTC

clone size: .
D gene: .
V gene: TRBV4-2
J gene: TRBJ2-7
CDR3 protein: CASSPESYYEQYF
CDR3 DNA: TGTGCCAGCAGCCCGGAGTCCTACTACGAGCAGTACTTC

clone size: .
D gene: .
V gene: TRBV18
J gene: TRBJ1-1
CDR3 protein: CASSPPRTKNTEAFF
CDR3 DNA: TGTGCCAGCTCACCACCAAGGACAAAGAACACTGAAGCTTTCTTT

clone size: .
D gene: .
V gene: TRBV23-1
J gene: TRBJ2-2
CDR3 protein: CASSQLENTGELFF
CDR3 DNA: TGCGCCAGCAGTCAATTGGAGAACACCGGGGAGCTGTTTTTT

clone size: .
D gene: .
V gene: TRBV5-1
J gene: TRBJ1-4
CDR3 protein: CASSLVGEEKLFF
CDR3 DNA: TGCGCCAGCAGCTTGGTAGGGGAGGAAAAACTGTTTTTT

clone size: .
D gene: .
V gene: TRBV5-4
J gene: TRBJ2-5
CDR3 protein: CASSSRQTQETQYF
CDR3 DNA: TGTGCCAGCAGCTCGCGACAGACCCAAGAGACCCAGTACTTC

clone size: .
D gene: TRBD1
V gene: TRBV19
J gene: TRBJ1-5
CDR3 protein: CASSIGKQGARDQPQHF
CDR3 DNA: TGTGCCAGTAGTATAGGGAAACAGGGGGCGAGGGATCAGCCCCAGCATTTT

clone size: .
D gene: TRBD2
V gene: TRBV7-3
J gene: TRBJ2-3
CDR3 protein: CASSATGRGGRAGDTQYF
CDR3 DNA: TGTGCCAGCAGCGCGACGGGCCGTGGCGGGAGGGCCGGAGATACGCAGTATTTT

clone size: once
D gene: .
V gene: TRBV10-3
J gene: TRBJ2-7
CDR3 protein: CAIASTGTSNEQYF
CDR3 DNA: TGTGCCATCGCATCTACCGGGACATCTAACGAGCAGTACTTC

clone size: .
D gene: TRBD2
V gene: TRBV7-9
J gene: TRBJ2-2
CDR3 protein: CASSGRRLAGGGSGELFF
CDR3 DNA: TGTGCCAGCAGCGGACGGCGGCTAGCGGGAGGCGGATCCGGGGAGCTGTTTTTT

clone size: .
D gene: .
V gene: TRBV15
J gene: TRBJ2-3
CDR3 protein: CATSFRRGTDTQYF
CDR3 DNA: TGTGCCACCAGCTTCCGGAGGGGCACAGATACGCAGTATTTT

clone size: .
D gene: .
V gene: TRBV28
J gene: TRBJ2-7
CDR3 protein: CASSLGLSEQYF
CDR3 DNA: TGTGCCAGCAGCCTCGGACTTTCCGAGCAGTACTTC

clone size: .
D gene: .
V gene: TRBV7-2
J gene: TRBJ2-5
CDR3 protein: CASSLPQETQYF
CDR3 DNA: TGTGCCAGCAGCTTACCCCAAGAGACCCAGTACTTC

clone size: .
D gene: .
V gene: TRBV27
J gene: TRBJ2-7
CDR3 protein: CASSSLGSTYEQYF
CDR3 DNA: TGTGCCAGCAGTTCCCTCGGATCTACCTACGAGCAGTACTTC

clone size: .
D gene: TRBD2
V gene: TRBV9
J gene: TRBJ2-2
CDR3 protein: CASSLLAGELSTGELFF
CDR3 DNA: TGTGCCAGCAGCCTCCTAGCGGGAGAACTTAGCACCGGGGAGCTGTTTTTT

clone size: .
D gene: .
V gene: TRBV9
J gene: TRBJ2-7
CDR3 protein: CASSVADGEQYF
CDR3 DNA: TGTGCCAGCAGCGTAGCAGATGGCGAGCAGTACTTC

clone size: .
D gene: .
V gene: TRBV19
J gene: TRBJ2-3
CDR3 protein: CASSLIGTAMDTQYF
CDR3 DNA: TGTGCCAGTAGTCTAATTGGGACCGCTATGGATACGCAGTATTTT

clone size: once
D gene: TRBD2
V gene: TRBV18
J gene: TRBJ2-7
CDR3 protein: CASSPRPGGTYEQYF
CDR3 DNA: TGTGCCAGCTCACCACGCCCGGGAGGCACCTACGAGCAGTACTTC

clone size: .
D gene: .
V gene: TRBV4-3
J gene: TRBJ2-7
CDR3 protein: CASSQDRRPVYEQYF
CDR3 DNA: TGCGCCAGCAGCCAAGATCGACGGCCAGTATACGAGCAGTACTTC

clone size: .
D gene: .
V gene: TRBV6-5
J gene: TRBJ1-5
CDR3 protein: CASSITINQPQHF
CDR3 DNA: TGTGCCAGCAGCATAACTATTAATCAGCCCCAGCATTTT

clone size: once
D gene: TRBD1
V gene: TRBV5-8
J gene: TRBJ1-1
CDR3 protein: CASRRQGRDTEAFF
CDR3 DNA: TGTGCCAGCAGGCGACAGGGGAGGGACACTGAAGCTTTCTTT

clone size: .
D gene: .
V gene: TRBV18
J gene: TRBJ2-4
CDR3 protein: CASSPGQQLAKNIQYF
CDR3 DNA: TGTGCCAGCTCACCCGGACAGCAATTAGCCAAAAACATTCAGTACTTC

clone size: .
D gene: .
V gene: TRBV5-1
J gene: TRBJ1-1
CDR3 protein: CASSLRSNTEAFF
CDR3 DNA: TGCGCCAGCAGCTTGAGGTCGAACACTGAAGCTTTCTTT

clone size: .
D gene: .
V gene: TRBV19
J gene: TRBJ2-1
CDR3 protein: CASSIGAGHYNEQFF
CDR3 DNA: TGTGCCAGTAGTATCGGGGCAGGCCACTACAATGAGCAGTTCTTC

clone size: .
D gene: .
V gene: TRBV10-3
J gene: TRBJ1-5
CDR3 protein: CAISKKEGSQQPQHF
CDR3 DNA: TGTGCCATCAGTAAAAAAGAGGGCAGTCAGCAGCCCCAGCATTTT

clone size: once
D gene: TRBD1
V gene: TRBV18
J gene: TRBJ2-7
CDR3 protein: CASSPGQALSSYEQYF
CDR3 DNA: TGTGCCAGCTCACCCGGACAGGCGTTGAGCTCCTACGAGCAGTACTTC